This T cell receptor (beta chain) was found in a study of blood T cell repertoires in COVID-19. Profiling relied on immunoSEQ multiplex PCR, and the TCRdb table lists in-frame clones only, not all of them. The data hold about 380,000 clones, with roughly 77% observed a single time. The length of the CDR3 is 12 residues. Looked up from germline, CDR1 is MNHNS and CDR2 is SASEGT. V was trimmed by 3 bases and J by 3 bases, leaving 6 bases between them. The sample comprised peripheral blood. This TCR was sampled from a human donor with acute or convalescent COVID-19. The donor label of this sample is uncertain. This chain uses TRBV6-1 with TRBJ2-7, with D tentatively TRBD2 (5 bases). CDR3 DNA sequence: TGTGCCAGCAGTGAGCGGGTCTACGAGCAGTACTTC. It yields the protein CASSERVYEQYF.